This TCR beta chain comes out of a study of T-cell memory formation after mild COVID-19. The table lists this clonotype with a few counts. The V segment lost 7 bases and the J segment 2 bases; nucleotides outside the gene matches: 6. The germline V gene encodes CDR1 MNHEY and CDR2 SVGAGI. CDR3 length: 14 amino acids. In TCRdb, the 5' RACE reads were re-called with MiXCR into one record per CDR3 protein. The data show 550,000 to 700,000 distinct CDR3 sequences, roughly 18% seen once. The chain joins TRBV6-5 to TRBJ2-7; 9 bases agree with TRBD2. The sequenced sample consisted of PBMCs or a T cell subset sorted from them (not recorded which). The sequence was obtained from an adult woman who had mild COVID-19 (a few samples of this study predate the infection). Cell type and time point are not known. CDR3 residues: CASTEAGGTYEQYF. The DNA of the CDR3 is TGTGCCAGCACCGAAGCGGGAGGAACCTACGAGCAGTACTTC.